Each of the 7 T cell receptor beta chains below was sequenced from the same sample in a study of blood T cell repertoires in COVID-19. Clones were sequenced by immunoSEQ multiplex PCR, and TCRdb holds only the in-frame ones, with some missing. This repertoire shows 120,000 or so clones, approximately 83% found once; its top ten account for 25% to 30%. Specimen: peripheral blood. Receptors were obtained from a woman at least 80 years old with acute or convalescent COVID-19.

This clone showed up just once. This sequence joins TRBV19 and TRBJ1-2; 8 positions match TRBD1. Looked up from germline, CDR1 is LNHDA and CDR2 is SQIVND (reference sequence). The CDR3 totals 14 residues. Trimming cost V 6 bases and J 8 bases; bases outside gene matches: 11. The CDR3 spells CASSPPFTGGGYTF. DNA of the CDR3: TGTGCCAGTAGCCCCCCCTTTACAGGGGGAGGCTACACCTTC.

This clone was recorded only once. V usage is TRBV5-4 and J usage is TRBJ2-1; 10 bases fit TRBD2. The CDR3 extends over 14 amino acids. Trimming cost V 1 base and J 5 bases; bases outside gene matches: 0. Germline-derived CDR1 and CDR2 are SGHNT and YYREEE (reference sequence). Here the CDR3 reads CASSLTSGDNEQFF. The CDR3 nucleotides are TGTGCCAGCAGCTTGACTAGCGGGGACAATGAGCAGTTCTTC. The full variable domain, its missing parts supplied by reference TRBV5-4 and TRBJ2-1, is ETGVTQSPTHLIKTRGQQVTLRCSSQSGHNTVSWYQQALGQGPQFIFQYYREEENGRGNFPPRFSGLQFPNYSSELNVNALELDDSALYLCASSLTSGDNEQFFGPGTRLTVL.

This chain uses TRBV6-5 with TRBJ1-5; 12 positions agree with TRBD1. Germline CDR1 MNHEY, CDR2 SVGAGI. Trimming cost V 4 bases and J 6 bases; bases outside gene matches: 4. The CDR3 consists of 15 residues. In DNA, the CDR3 is TGTGCCAGCAGTTCCGGGACAGGGGGCAGTCAGCCCCAGCATTTT. Translated: CASSSGTGGSQPQHF.

This rearrangement joins TRBV3-1 (or the pseudogene TRBV3-2) to TRBJ1-2; 9 nucleotides line up with TRBD1. Germline assignment: CDR1 LGHDT and CDR2 YNNKEL (reference sequence). Trimming took 4 bases from V and 4 from J; bases not matched to a gene: 7. This CDR3 spans 15 amino acids. The CDR3 DNA reads TGTGCCAGCAGCCTAAGGGACAGGGTTGGCTATGGCTACACCTTC. This encodes CASSLRDRVGYGYTF.

The rearrangement joins TRBV10-1 to TRBJ2-1, with D uncertain. The CDR3 covers 12 residues. CDR1 and CDR2 from the germline V gene are WNHNN and SYGVQD (reference sequence). V was shortened by 0 bases and J by 9 bases, with 6 bases between the two germline ends. The chain's CDR3 is CASSESSREQFF. The DNA for the CDR3 is TGCGCCAGCAGTGAGTCTAGCCGTGAGCAGTTCTTC.

The gene calls are TRBV10-3 and TRBJ1-2; no reliable D call. The CDR3 covers 14 residues. V dropped 3 bases and J dropped 8 bases, with 16 bases sitting between them. Germline V gene data show CDR1 as ENHRY and CDR2 as SYGVKD. The CDR3 DNA reads TGTGCCATCAGTGACAGGCCGCGATATGAAGGCTACACCTTC. Protein sequence: CAISDRPRYEGYTF.

On this clone itself: This same CDR3 is encoded by further DNA sequences in the sample. This sequence joins TRBV9 and TRBJ1-1; tentative D call: TRBD1 (5 bases). CDR3 length: 15 residues. Trimming took off 2 bases at V and 2 bases at J, with 13 bases between the two ends. Germline V lookup: CDR1 SGDLS, CDR2 YYNGEE. The CDR3 loop reads CASSVGGLTNTEAFF. CDR3 nucleotides: TGTGCCAGCAGCGTGGGGGGACTGACCAACACTGAAGCTTTCTTT.